These 28 T cell receptor beta chains came from one sample sequenced in a study of T cells expressing NK-cell markers (dated by TCRdb to the early 2020s). Libraries were made using 5' RACE. The sequencing machine was an Illumina HiSeq 2000. Following TCRdb reprocessing, every CDR3 protein sequence forms one entry, and DNA is not provided. The sample's table lists a count of over 13,000 distinct CDR3 sequences. Jointly, the top ten make up approximately 56% of the sample. The sequencing input was blood T cells: a sorted CD56 or NKG2C T cell subset, CD4+ or CD8+ T cells, or bulk PBMC T cells (not recorded which). Every receptor here comes from a man aged 18 to 69 in good health.

This chain uses TRBV7-8 with TRBJ2-1; TCRdb designates TRBD2, a call that cannot be tested without DNA. CDR1 and CDR2 (germline): SGHVS, FQNEAQ. The CDR3 is made up of 15 amino acids. The CDR3 loop is CASSLGSGRSHEQFF.

This chain connects TRBV7-2 to TRBJ2-3; TCRdb names TRBD2, which stays unverified in the absence of DNA. The CDR3 length is 15 residues. The germline V gene has CDR1 SGHTA and CDR2 FQGNSA. The CDR3 region is CASSTGTRRTDTQYF.

CDR3 loop: CASSQGPDSYNEQFF. The chain uses TRBV7-2 and TRBJ2-1; TCRdb picks TRBD1, but there is no DNA to check that call. Germline CDR1 SGHTA, CDR2 FQGNSA. The CDR3 is 15 amino acids.

This chain joins TRBV27 and TRBJ2-3; TCRdb lists TRBD1, though no DNA is available to test this call. The CDR3 totals 19 residues. Looked up from germline, CDR1 is MNHEY and CDR2 is SMNVEV (reference sequence). The CDR3 here is CASSLLSPPGVLNTDTQYF.

The chain combines TRBV5-1 with TRBJ2-1; TCRdb returns TRBD1, unconfirmable since there is no DNA. Germline V gene lookup returns CDR1 SGHRS and CDR2 YFSETQ. The CDR3 runs to 18 residues. CDR3 in amino acids: CASRYSSGGTRSDNEQFF.

The chain carries TRBV3-1 and TRBJ2-3; no DNA is available, so the TRBD2 call from TCRdb remains unchecked. The CDR3 is 16 residues long. In germline, CDR1 is LGHDT, CDR2 YNNKEL (reference sequence). The CDR3 loop reads CASSQALAGVTDTQYF.

The CDR3 loop reads CASSLGDRGQETQYF. The chain uses TRBV12-3 or TRBV12-4 and TRBJ2-5; the TCRdb call, TRBD1, lacks DNA for checking. The CDR3 totals 15 residues.

V and J are TRBV12-3 or TRBV12-4 and TRBJ2-2; TCRdb names TRBD2, which stays unverified in the absence of DNA. This CDR3 region has 15 residues. Here the CDR3 reads CASSLGGPNTGELFF.

The gene calls are TRBV7-2 and TRBJ2-7; absent DNA, TCRdb's TRBD1 call cannot be checked. Per the germline V gene, CDR1 is SGHTA and CDR2 is FQGNSA. The CDR3 totals 16 residues. CDR3 loop: CASSWAMSTGGYEQYF.

The chain joins TRBV20-1 to TRBJ2-7; TCRdb names TRBD1, which stays unverified in the absence of DNA. CDR1 is DFQATT and CDR2 is SNEGSKA in the germline V gene (reference sequence). This CDR3 is 14 amino acids long. The CDR3 loop is CSARDVDRGHEQYF.

This chain links TRBV12-3 or TRBV12-4 with TRBJ1-6; TCRdb's D call, TRBD1, is unchecked because there is no DNA. The CDR3 runs to 14 residues. CDR3 region: CASSSTGAGKPLHF.

The chain couples TRBV5-6 to TRBJ2-1; the TCRdb D gene call, TRBD1, has no DNA to confirm it. This CDR3 is built from 16 residues. Germline CDR1 and CDR2: SGHDT and YYEEEE. This CDR3 reads CASSLGQGPSYNEQFF.

This chain uses TRBV20-1 with TRBJ2-1; absent DNA, TCRdb's TRBD1 call cannot be checked. The CDR3 is 13 amino acids. Germline loops: CDR1 DFQATT, CDR2 SNEGSKA (reference sequence). The CDR3 region is CSADTPGPNEQFF.

CDR3 residues: CASSLGSLGYTDTQYF. This rearrangement joins TRBV7-6 to TRBJ2-3. The CDR3 covers 16 residues. Germline loops: CDR1 SGHVS, CDR2 FNYEAQ.

This chain links TRBV4-3 with TRBJ2-7; TCRdb names TRBD2, which stays unverified in the absence of DNA. The V gene's germline CDR1 is LGHNA and CDR2 YSLEER. The CDR3 totals 15 residues. CDR3 residues: CASSPLVGQSYEQYF.

The genes are TRBV7-9 and TRBJ2-3; TCRdb names TRBD2, which stays unverified in the absence of DNA. The germline V gene has CDR1 SEHNR and CDR2 FQNEAQ (reference sequence). There are 16 residues in the CDR3. This CDR3 reads CASSLLAGTSTDTQYF.

The chain is built from TRBV6-2 or TRBV6-3 and TRBJ1-5. The CDR3 has 13 residues. Per the germline V gene, CDR1 is MNHEY and CDR2 is SVGEGT. CDR3 sequence reads: CASSYSINQPQHF.

The chain uses TRBV20-1 and TRBJ2-1; TCRdb outputs TRBD2, but without DNA this stays unchecked. Germline V CDR1 and CDR2: DFQATT, SNEGSKA (reference sequence). The CDR3 runs 12 residues. This CDR3 reads CSWASGRYEQFF.

The V and J genes are TRBV5-4 and TRBJ2-2; the TRBD1 assignment by TCRdb is unverifiable without DNA. CDR3 size: 15 residues. CDR1 is SGHNT and CDR2 is YYREEE in the germline V gene (reference sequence). This chain's CDR3 is CASSLAGRDTGELFF.

The V and J genes are TRBV5-1 and TRBJ1-3; TCRdb names TRBD1, which stays unverified in the absence of DNA. CDR1 and CDR2 (germline): SGHRS, YFSETQ. The CDR3 length is 16 residues. The CDR3 loop is CASSLYAGGVGNTIYF.

The chain is built from TRBV12-3 or TRBV12-4 and TRBJ1-1. This CDR3 region has 14 residues. The CDR3 reads CASRPRSAQSRAFF.

This chain connects TRBV7-2 to TRBJ2-7; TCRdb's D call, TRBD2, is unchecked because there is no DNA. CDR3 length equals 16 residues. Germline CDR1 SGHTA, CDR2 FQGNSA. The CDR3 loop reads CASSFSRLAGGVEQYF.

The chain recombines TRBV5-4 with TRBJ2-3; TCRdb gives TRBD1 as the D gene, but with no DNA this cannot be confirmed. The CDR3 covers 16 residues. The V gene's germline CDR1 is SGHNT and CDR2 YYREEE (reference sequence). The CDR3 region is CASSSKTGLATDTQYF.

The chain has TRBV7-9 and TRBJ2-6; the D call from TCRdb, TRBD2, cannot be confirmed without DNA. The germline CDR1 and CDR2 sequences are SEHNR and FQNEAQ (reference sequence). The length of the CDR3 is 15 residues. This chain's CDR3 is CASSSYRVGANVLTF.

The rearrangement joins TRBV11-2 to TRBJ2-1; no DNA is available, so the TRBD2 call from TCRdb remains unchecked. Germline assignment: CDR1 SGHAT and CDR2 FQNNGV. This CDR3 is 19 amino acids long. CDR3 protein: CASSLDGTAGVLSYNEQFF.

The chain joins TRBV29-1 to TRBJ1-2. This CDR3 has 13 amino acids. Germline V gene lookup returns CDR1 SQVTM and CDR2 ANQGSEA. The CDR3 is CSVEDGGNYGYTF.

The chain employs TRBV28 and TRBJ2-1. The V gene's germline CDR1 is MDHEN and CDR2 SYDVKM. The CDR3 covers 16 residues. The CDR3 protein is CASSTPSIRSYNEQFF.

V gene TRBV6-2 or TRBV6-3 combines with J gene TRBJ2-5; absent DNA, TCRdb's TRBD1 call cannot be checked. The germline V gene encodes CDR1 MNHEY and CDR2 SVGEGT. This CDR3 has 16 amino acids. The CDR3 is CASSSGTGTRGPAQYF.